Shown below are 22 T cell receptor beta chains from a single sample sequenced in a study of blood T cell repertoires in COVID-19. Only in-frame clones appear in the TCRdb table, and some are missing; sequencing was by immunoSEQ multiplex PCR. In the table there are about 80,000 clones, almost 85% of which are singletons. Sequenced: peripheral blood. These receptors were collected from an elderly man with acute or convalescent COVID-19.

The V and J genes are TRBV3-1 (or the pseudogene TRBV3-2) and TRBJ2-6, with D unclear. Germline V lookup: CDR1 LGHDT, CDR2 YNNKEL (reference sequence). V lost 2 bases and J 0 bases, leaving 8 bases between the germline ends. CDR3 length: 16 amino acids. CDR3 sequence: CASSQPRGSGANVLTF. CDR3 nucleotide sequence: TGTGCCAGCAGCCAACCGCGCGGCTCTGGGGCCAACGTCCTGACTTTC.

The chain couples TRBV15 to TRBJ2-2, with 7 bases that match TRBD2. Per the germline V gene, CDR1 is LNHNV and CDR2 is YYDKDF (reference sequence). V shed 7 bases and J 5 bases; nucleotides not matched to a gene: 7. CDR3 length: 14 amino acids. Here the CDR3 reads CATTAGEGTGELFF. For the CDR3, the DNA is TGTGCCACCACGGCGGGGGAGGGAACCGGGGAGCTGTTTTTT.

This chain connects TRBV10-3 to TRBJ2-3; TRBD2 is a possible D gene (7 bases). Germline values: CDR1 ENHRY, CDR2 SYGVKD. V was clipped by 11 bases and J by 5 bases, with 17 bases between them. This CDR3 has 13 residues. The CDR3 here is CASQGGTGDTQYF. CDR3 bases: TGTGCCTCACAGGGAGGGACGGGAGATACGCAGTATTTT.

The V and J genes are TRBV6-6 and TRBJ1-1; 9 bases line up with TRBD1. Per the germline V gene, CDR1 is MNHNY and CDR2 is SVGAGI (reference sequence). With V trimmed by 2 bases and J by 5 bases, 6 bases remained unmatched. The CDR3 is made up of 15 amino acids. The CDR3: CASSYADRGGTEAFF. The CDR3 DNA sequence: TGTGCCAGCAGTTACGCGGACAGGGGTGGTACTGAAGCTTTCTTT.

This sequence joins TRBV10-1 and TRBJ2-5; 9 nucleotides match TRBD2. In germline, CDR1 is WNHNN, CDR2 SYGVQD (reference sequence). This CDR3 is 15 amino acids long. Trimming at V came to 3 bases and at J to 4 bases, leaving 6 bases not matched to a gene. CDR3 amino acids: CASSDPASGAETQYF. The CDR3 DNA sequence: TGCGCCAGCAGTGACCCCGCTAGCGGGGCAGAGACCCAGTACTTC.

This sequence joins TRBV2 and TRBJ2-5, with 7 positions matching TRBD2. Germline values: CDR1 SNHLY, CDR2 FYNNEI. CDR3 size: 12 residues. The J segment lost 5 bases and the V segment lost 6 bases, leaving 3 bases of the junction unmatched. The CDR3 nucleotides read TGTGCCAGCAGCCCCGGGGGGGAGACCCAGTACTTC. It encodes CASSPGGETQYF.

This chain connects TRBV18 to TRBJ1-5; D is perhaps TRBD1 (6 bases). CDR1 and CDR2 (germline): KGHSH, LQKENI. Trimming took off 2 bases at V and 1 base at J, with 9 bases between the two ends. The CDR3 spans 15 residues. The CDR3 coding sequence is TGTGCCAGCTCACCATTGGGACAAAGCAATCAGCCCCAGCATTTT. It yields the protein CASSPLGQSNQPQHF. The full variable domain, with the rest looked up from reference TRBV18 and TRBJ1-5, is NAGVMQNPRHLVRRRGQEARLRCSPMKGHSHVYWYRQLPEEGLKFMVYLQKENIIDESGMPKERFSAEFPKEGPSILRIQQVVRGDSAAYFCASSPLGQSNQPQHFGDGTRLSIL.

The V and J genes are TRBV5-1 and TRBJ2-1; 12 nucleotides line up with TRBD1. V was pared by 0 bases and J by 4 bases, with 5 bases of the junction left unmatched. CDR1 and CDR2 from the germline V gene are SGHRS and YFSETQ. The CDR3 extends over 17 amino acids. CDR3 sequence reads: CASSLGPGQGAYNEQFF. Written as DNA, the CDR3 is TGCGCCAGCAGCTTGGGGCCGGGACAGGGGGCTTACAATGAGCAGTTCTTC.

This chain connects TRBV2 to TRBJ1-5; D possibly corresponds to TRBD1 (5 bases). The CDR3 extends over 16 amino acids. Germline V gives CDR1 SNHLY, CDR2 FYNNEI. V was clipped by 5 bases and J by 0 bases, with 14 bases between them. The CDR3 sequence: CASSFPTENSNQPQHF. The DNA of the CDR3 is TGTGCCAGCAGTTTTCCGACAGAGAATAGCAATCAGCCCCAGCATTTT.

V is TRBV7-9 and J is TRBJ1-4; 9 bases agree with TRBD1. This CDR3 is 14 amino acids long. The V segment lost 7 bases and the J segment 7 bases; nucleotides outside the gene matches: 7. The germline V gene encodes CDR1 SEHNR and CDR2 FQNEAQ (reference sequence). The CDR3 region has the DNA TGTGCCAGCAACCGGGGGACAGGGCGTGAAAAACTGTTTTTT. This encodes CASNRGTGREKLFF.

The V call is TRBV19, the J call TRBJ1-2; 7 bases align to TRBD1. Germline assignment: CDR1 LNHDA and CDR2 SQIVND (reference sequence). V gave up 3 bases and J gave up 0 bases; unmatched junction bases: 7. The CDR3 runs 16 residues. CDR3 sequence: CASSIHRGFTNYGYTF. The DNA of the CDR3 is TGTGCCAGTAGTATTCACAGGGGATTCACTAACTATGGCTACACCTTC.

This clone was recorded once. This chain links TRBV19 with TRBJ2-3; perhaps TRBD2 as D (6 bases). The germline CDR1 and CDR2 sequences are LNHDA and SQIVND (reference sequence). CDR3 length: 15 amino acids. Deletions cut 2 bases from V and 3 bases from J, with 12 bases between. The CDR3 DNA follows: TGTGCCAGTAGTATATGGGGGGTTGGGACAGATACGCAGTATTTT. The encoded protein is CASSIWGVGTDTQYF.

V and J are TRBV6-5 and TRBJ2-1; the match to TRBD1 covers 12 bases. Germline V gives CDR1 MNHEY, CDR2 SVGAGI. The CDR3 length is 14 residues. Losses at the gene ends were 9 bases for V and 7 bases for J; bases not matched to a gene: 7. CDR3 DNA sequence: TGTGCCAGTAGGGGACAGGGGGCGCGGAATGAGCAGTTCTTC. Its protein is CASRGQGARNEQFF.

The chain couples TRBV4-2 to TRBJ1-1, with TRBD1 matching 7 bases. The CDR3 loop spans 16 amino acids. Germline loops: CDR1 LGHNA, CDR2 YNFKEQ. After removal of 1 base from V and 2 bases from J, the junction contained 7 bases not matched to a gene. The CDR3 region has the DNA TGTGCCAGCAGCCAAGTGGAGGGGGCGCCTAACACTGAAGCTTTCTTT. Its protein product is CASSQVEGAPNTEAFF.

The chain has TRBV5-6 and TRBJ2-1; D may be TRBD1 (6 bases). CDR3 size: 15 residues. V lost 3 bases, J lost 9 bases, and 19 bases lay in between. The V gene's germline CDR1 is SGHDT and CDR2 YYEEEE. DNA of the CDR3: TGTGCCAGCAGCTCAGGCATGGGGACATCGGGTGAGCAGTTCTTC. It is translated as CASSSGMGTSGEQFF.

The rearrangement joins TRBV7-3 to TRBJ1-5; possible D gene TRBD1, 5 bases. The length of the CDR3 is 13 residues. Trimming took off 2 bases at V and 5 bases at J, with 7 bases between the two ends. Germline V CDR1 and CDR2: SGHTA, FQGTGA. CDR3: CASSLQGDQPQHF. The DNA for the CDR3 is TGTGCCAGCAGCTTACAAGGGGATCAGCCCCAGCATTTT.

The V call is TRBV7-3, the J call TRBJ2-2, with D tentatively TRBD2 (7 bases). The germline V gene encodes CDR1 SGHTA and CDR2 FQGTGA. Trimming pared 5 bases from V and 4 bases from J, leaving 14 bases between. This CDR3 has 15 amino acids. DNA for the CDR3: TGTGCCAGCAGCACAGGACTAGGGGGCACCGGGGAGCTGTTTTTT. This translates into CASSTGLGGTGELFF. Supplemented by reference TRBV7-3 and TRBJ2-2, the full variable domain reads GAGVSQTPSNKVTEKGKYVELRCDPISGHTALYWYRQSLGQGPEFLIYFQGTGAADDSGLPNDRFFAVRPEGSVSTLKIQRTERGDSAVYLCASSTGLGGTGELFFGEGSRLTVL.

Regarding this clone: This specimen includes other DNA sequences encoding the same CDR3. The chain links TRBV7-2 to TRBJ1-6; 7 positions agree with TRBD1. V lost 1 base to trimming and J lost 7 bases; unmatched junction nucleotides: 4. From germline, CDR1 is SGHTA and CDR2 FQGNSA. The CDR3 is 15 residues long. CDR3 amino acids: CASSLGPGGNSPLHF. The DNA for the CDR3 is TGTGCCAGCAGCTTAGGGCCAGGGGGGAATTCACCCCTCCACTTT. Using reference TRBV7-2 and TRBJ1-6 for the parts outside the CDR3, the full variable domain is GAGVSQSPSNKVTEKGKDVELRCDPISGHTALYWYRQSLGQGLEFLIYFQGNSAPDKSGLPSDRFSAERTGGSVSTLTIQRTQQEDSAVYLCASSLGPGGNSPLHFGNGTRLTVT.

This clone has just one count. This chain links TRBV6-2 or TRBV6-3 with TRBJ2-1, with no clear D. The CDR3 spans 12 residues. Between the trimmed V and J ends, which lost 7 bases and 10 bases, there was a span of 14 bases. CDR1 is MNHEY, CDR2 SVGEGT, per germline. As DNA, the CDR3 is TGTGCCAGCACCCCCGTTGACGGGGAGCAGTTCTTC. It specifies CASTPVDGEQFF.

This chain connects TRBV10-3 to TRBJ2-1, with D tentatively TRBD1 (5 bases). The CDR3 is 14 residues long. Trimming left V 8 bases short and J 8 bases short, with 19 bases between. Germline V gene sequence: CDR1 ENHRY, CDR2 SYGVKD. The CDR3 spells CAIGRPGNVHEQFF. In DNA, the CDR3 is TGTGCCATCGGTAGGCCAGGGAACGTCCATGAGCAGTTCTTC.

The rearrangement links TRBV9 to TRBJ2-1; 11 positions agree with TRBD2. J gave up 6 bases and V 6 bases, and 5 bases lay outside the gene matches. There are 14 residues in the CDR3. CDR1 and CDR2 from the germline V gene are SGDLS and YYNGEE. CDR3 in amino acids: CASNLAGGFNEQFF. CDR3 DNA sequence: TGTGCCAGCAACCTAGCGGGGGGTTTCAATGAGCAGTTCTTC.

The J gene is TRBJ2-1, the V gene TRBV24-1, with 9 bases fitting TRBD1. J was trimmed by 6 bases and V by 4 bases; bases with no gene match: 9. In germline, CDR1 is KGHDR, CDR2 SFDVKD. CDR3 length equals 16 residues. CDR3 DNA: TGTGCCACCAGTGAAACCGGGACAGGGAACTTCAATGAGCAGTTCTTC. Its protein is CATSETGTGNFNEQFF.